This T cell receptor beta chain was observed in a study of T cell changes during pregnancy in multiple sclerosis. Here immunoSEQ multiplex PCR was the method, and the copy in TCRdb shows in-frame clones only, minus some. The sample comprises 70,000 to 90,000 clones, 90% to 95% of which are singletons, and roughly 1% rests with the top ten. The CDR3 is 15 residues long. Between the trimmed V and J ends, which lost 5 bases and 6 bases, there was a span of 19 bases. The V gene's germline CDR1 is ENHRY and CDR2 SYGVKD. The chain uses TRBV10-3 and TRBJ1-1, with D perhaps TRBD1 (5 bases). This sequence originates from a female donor with multiple sclerosis, enrolled in a pregnancy study. The sequencing here drew on peripheral blood, taken in the first trimester of pregnancy. CDR3 nucleotides: TGTGCCATCAGTCGGGCCACAGGCATAGGGTCTGAAGCTTTCTTT. This gives the protein CAISRATGIGSEAFF.